The following is a T cell receptor beta chain sequence with its context. The antigen it recognizes is unknown. No quality values exist for individual bases; no much larger clone is one base distant. Taken with the paper, the label for treatment or condition translates to: in vitro stimulation with specific CMV peptide epitopes to enrich CMV-specific T cells. The CDR3 goes from the cysteine to the phenylalanine over 13 residues. Just the 39-base CDR3 DNA is kept, in frame starting at base 1. Based on the germline V gene, the CDR1 and CDR2 sequences are KGHDR and SFDVKD. Trimming removed 4 bases from V and 3 bases from J, leaving 9 bases between the germline ends. The data belong to a study of T cell repertoires in cytomegalovirus infection (dated by TCRdb to the late 2010s). Study-wide context: The peptide stimulations were aimed at well-studied HLA-B-restricted epitopes as well as recently identified HLA-C-restricted CMV epitopes, whose presentation resists viral immunomodulation. Donor HLA type was relevant to the analysis, because carriage of CMV infection together with the matching HLA type was indicated by public TCR beta signatures.

The instrument was an Illumina HiSeq 1500. In TCRdb, the public reads were trimmed at Q25 with fastp and aligned with MiXCR, with productive beta chains retained. Rows are combined by CDR3 protein, so each entry shows the most common genes and DNA. This sample gives around 340,000 distinct CDR3 sequences in total; around 29% of them show up just once. The ten biggest clones cover 20% of the sample. Study-wide findings and limitations: In the ex vivo response, HLA-C-restricted CMV-specific TCR beta clonotypes were dominant, and in two of eight donors the single most frequent clonotype came from this HLA-C-restricted group. In both this cohort and an independent cohort of over 350 donors, the cumulative frequency of public TCR beta family members distinguished carriers of CMV infection plus the relevant HLA type.

The sequencing here drew on cultured PBMCs, taken from culture after CMV antigen stimulation. The chain uses TRBV24-1 and TRBJ2-7, and TRBD1 may be the D gene, going by 6 matching bases. The source of this sequence is a human donor in good health (CMV status not recorded). Some clones in this sample may be carry-over from other donors' samples. Here is the DNA: TGTGCCACCAGTGACTCGGACAGCTACGAGCAGTACTTC. This sequence encodes CATSDSDSYEQYF.